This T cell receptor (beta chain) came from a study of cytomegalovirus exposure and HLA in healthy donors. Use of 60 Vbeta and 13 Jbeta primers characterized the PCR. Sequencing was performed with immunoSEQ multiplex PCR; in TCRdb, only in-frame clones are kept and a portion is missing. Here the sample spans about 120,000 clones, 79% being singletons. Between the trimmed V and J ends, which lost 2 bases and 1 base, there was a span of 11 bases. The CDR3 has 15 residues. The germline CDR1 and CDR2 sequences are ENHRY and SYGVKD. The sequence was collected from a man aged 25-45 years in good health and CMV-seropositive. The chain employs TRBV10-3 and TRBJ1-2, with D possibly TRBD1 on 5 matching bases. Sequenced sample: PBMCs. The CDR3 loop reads CAISEIQGLNYGYTF. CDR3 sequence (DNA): TGTGCCATCAGTGAGATCCAGGGCCTTAACTATGGCTACACCTTC.